Sequencing of this T cell receptor beta chain was carried out in a study of OX40 agonist ivuxolimab in advanced cancers. Across the study: The group had a mean age of 60 years, ranged from roughly 23 to 90, and was 80% to 90% male.

Trimming cost V 0 bases and J 7 bases, with 8 bases left between them. Looked up from germline, CDR1 is SGHNT and CDR2 is YYREEE (reference sequence). The CDR3 sequence is 14 residues long. Some clones are missing from TCRdb's copy, which holds only in-frame ones; the method was immunoSEQ multiplex PCR. The profile covers about 45,000 clones, with more than 70% appearing a single time and roughly 0.98% taken by the ten largest. Comment on this clone: Its antigen is not identified.

Study-level points and caveats: At 0.1 to 3.0 mg/kg and by week 6, clonal expansion occurred in CD4+ and CD8+ blood T cells.

This TCR was sampled from an adult with an advanced solid tumor such as melanoma, head and neck, liver or kidney cancer. The source was CD4+ or CD8+ T cells sorted from blood, collected in a trial of the OX40 agonist ivuxolimab. V gene TRBV5-4 combines with J gene TRBJ1-6; D is possibly TRBD1 (5 bases). In DNA, the CDR3 is TGTGCCAGCAGCTTGGGGGGCCTAAATTCACCCCTCCACTTT. This codes for CASSLGGLNSPLHF.